This T cell receptor (beta chain) was found in a study of siplizumab effects on memory and regulatory T cells. Overall study results and limits: Of the proliferating CD4+ or CD8+ clones, roughly 75-95% lacked a naive or memory phenotype that could be assigned. Siplizumab led to significantly less abundant alloreactive sequences that could be traced back to unstimulated CD4+ memory cells.

TCRdb keeps only in-frame clones here, not all; method: immunoSEQ multiplex PCR. Of 90,000 to 120,000 clones listed, 94% are singletons. Concerning this clone: Its cognate antigen is unknown.

Germline CDR1 SGHNT, CDR2 YYREEE (reference sequence). The CDR3 has 14 residues. With 2 bases removed from V and 0 bases from J, the gap between germline ends came to 7 bases. The clonotype originates from a human donor in good health. Sample: Tregs sorted from blood. The J gene is TRBJ2-3, the V gene TRBV5-4; D unresolved. Written as DNA, the CDR3 is TGTGCCAGCAGCTTCGATACCAGCACAGATACGCAGTATTTT. This codes for CASSFDTSTDTQYF.